This T cell receptor (beta chain) was recovered during a study of cytomegalovirus exposure and HLA in healthy donors. General study results and limits: CMV serostatus was the sole immune exposure information available. In an earlier analysis, productive rearrangement rates for most beta V segments clustered near 87% or 30%. It was reportedly the case that the classifier diagnosed cytomegalovirus status with high specificity and sensitivity.

Per the germline V gene, CDR1 is SGHDT and CDR2 is YYEEEE. V lost 2 bases, J lost 5 bases, and 8 bases stayed unmatched. This CDR3 is 16 amino acids long. The PCR made use of 60 Vbeta and 13 Jbeta primers. TCRdb's table, derived via immunoSEQ multiplex PCR, lists solely in-frame clones and lacks some. Seen here are about 200,000 clones, about an eighth observed once, and the top ten hold 7.8%. Comments on this clone: Its antigen is undetermined.

This TCR came from a man aged 45-60 years in good health and CMV-seropositive. Sequenced: PBMCs. The chain is built from TRBV5-6 and TRBJ2-4; TRBD1 aligns across 9 bases. The CDR3 coding sequence is TGTGCCAGCAGCTTAAGTTGGGACAGGGCTCAAAACATTCAGTACTTC. The encoded protein is CASSLSWDRAQNIQYF.